The rows below give T cell receptor beta chains drawn from one sample of a study of regulatory T cells in long-lasting Graves disease. TCRdb re-called the multiplex PCR reads with MiXCR, one entry per CDR3 protein. Of 550,000 to 650,000 distinct CDR3 sequences in the sample, 16% are singletons; the top ten hold 12%. These sequences were also reported in another study, on T cells in Graves' hyperthyroidism and ophthalmopathy.

The starting material was peripheral blood mononuclear cells (PBMCs), obtained at new diagnosis, from a patient treated with antithyroid drugs. These receptors were obtained from a man between 18 and 35 years old with Graves disease. CDR3s include the opening cysteine and the closing phenylalanine or tryptophan. The D gene is left open where the match is weak. Expanded clones get a size class; other rows say once, few or many, or leave the size out.

TRBJ2-2	TRBD1	many	TRBV12-3/TRBV12-4	TGTGCCAGCAGTTTATTACAGGGGGGCACCGGGGAGCTGTTTTTT	CASSLLQGGTGELFF
TRBJ2-4	-	few	TRBV7-8	TGTGCCAGCAGCTTAGTGGCAGGGGTTGCGGCCAAAAACATTCAGTACTTC	CASSLVAGVAAKNIQYF
TRBJ2-7	TRBD1	-	TRBV19	TGTGCCAGGGGATTCCGACAGGGAGTGGGCTACGAGCAGTACTTC	CARGFRQGVGYEQYF
TRBJ1-5	-	many	TRBV2	TGTGCCAGCATGGTGGCCGGGGGCAATCAGCCCCAGCATTTT	CASMVAGGNQPQHF
TRBJ1-1	-	many	TRBV28	TGTGCCAGCAGTTTGGATTATCTGAGGAGGGACGGAGCTTTCTTT	CASSLDYLRRDGAFF
TRBJ2-7	TRBD2	many	TRBV7-9	TGTGCCAGCAGCTTCCATCCGGGACTAGCGGACACCTACGAGCAGTACTTC	CASSFHPGLADTYEQYF
TRBJ2-5	-	few	TRBV5-1	TGCGCCAGCAGCCCCGGGTTGGATACAGGAGGGGAGACCCAGTACTTC	CASSPGLDTGGETQYF
TRBJ1-1	TRBD1	few	TRBV19	TGTGCCAGTAGTATATGGACAGGGTCGAGCACTGAAGCTTTCTTT	CASSIWTGSSTEAFF
TRBJ1-1	-	many	TRBV5-1	TGCGCCAGCAGCTTAAGGTCGGCAATCAACACTGAAGCTTTCTTT	CASSLRSAINTEAFF
TRBJ2-3	-	many	TRBV10-3	TGTGCCATCAGGGAAGGCACAGATACACAGTATTTT	CAIREGTDTQYF
TRBJ2-1	-	few	TRBV30	TGTGCCTGGAGGGGACTTAGCGGTTGGAGGGCCTACAATGAGCAGTTCTTC	CAWRGLSGWRAYNEQFF
TRBJ2-3	TRBD2	-	TRBV20-1	TGCAGTGCTAGAGATGGGGGGGGAGTGGCAGATACGCAGTATTTT	CSARDGGGVADTQYF
TRBJ1-1	-	few	TRBV20-1	TGCAGTGCTCCTCGGAGGGGCAGTGAAGCTTTCTTT	CSAPRRGSEAFF
TRBJ1-2	-	few	TRBV29-1	TGCAGCGTTACCGGTGAATCTAACTATGGCTACACCTTC	CSVTGESNYGYTF
TRBJ1-2	-	-	TRBV28	TGTGCCATCTCCCTCATTAGAGGGGATGGCTACACCTTC	CAISLIRGDGYTF
TRBJ2-6	-	-	TRBV7-3	TGTGCCAGCAGCTCCCTGGGTCTCGGAGGGGCCAACGTCCTGACTTTC	CASSSLGLGGANVLTF